These 28 T cell receptor beta chains share one sample of origin, sequenced in a study of blood T cell repertoires in COVID-19 (TCRdb year 2020). The library relied on the immunoSEQ multiplex PCR assay. TCRdb re-hosts the immuneACCESS table, in-frame sequences only. Its copies lack some clones; in the studies checked, an unresolved V gene accounts for under half of them, and the cause for the rest is not known. The sample table contains just under 60,000 clones; only one count was recorded for 80% to 85% of them. The ten largest clones capture around 10% of the sample. The sequenced sample consisted of peripheral blood. All receptors derive from an older man with COVID-19, enrolled during active disease.

The table lists this clone with a few counts. This chain uses TRBV19 with TRBJ2-7; perhaps TRBD2 as D (5 bases). The ends were cut back, 1 base at V and 5 bases at J, with 12 bases in the middle. Germline V gene lookup returns CDR1 LNHDA and CDR2 SQIVND (reference sequence). This CDR3 comprises 14 residues. The chain's CDR3 is CASSIGAAGDEQYF. The CDR3 nucleotides read TGTGCCAGTAGTATAGGGGCCGCCGGGGACGAGCAGTACTTC.

This clone was seen a handful of times. The genes are TRBV7-9 and TRBJ1-3; D gene uncertain. The CDR3 runs to 14 residues. Trimming took off 8 bases at V and 3 bases at J, with 14 bases between the two ends. The germline gives CDR1 SEHNR, CDR2 FQNEAQ (reference sequence). CDR3 sequence reads: CASYIGGLGNTIYF. DNA of the CDR3: TGTGCCAGCTATATAGGAGGGCTTGGAAACACCATATATTTT.

J is TRBJ1-2 and V is TRBV19, with D possibly matching TRBD1 (6 bases). The CDR3 has 15 residues. The germline V gene has CDR1 LNHDA and CDR2 SQIVND (reference sequence). The V and J ends lost 5 bases and 0 bases respectively, with 13 bases between them. In DNA form, the CDR3 reads TGTGCCAGTAGTGGCAGCGGGGGCGCTAACTATGGCTACACCTTC. Encoded protein: CASSGSGGANYGYTF.

The chain combines TRBV7-9 with TRBJ1-4, with 8 positions matching TRBD1. This CDR3 has 17 residues. Germline CDR1 is SEHNR and CDR2 is FQNEAQ (reference sequence). V was pared by 5 bases and J by 2 bases, with 10 bases of the junction left unmatched. The CDR3 DNA follows: TGTGCCAGCAGCCCACGGACAGGGTCAGTGACTAATGAAAAACTGTTTTTT. Translated, it gives CASSPRTGSVTNEKLFF.

The J gene is TRBJ2-3, the V gene TRBV11-1; 10 nucleotides agree with TRBD2. Germline CDR1 SGHAT, CDR2 FQDESV (reference sequence). This CDR3 spans 13 amino acids. CDR3 DNA sequence: TGTGCACAGGCTAGCGGGAGAGGAGATACGCAGTATTTT. It yields the protein CAQASGRGDTQYF. Based on the CDR3 plus reference TRBV11-1 and TRBJ2-3, the full variable domain is EAEVAQSPRYKITEKSQAVAFWCDPISGHATLYWYRQILGQGPELLVQFQDESVVDDSQLPKDRFSAERLKGVDSTLKIQPAELGDSAMYLCAQASGRGDTQYFGPGTRLTVL.

This clone was counted a few times. This chain joins TRBV27 and TRBJ1-3, with 8 nucleotides matching TRBD1. The CDR3 loop spans 15 amino acids. The V gene's germline CDR1 is MNHEY and CDR2 SMNVEV (reference sequence). Trimming cost V 5 bases and J 0 bases; bases outside gene matches: 3. The CDR3 DNA reads as TGTGCCAGCAGTATCACAGGGGGCTCTGGAAACACCATATATTTT. Translating it yields CASSITGGSGNTIYF.

The V call is TRBV6-5, the J call TRBJ2-2; D possibly corresponds to TRBD2 (6 bases). The germline V gene has CDR1 MNHEY and CDR2 SVGAGI. This CDR3 region has 16 residues. Deletions cut 4 bases from V and 6 bases from J, with 18 bases between. This CDR3 reads CASSSSWGVRAGELFF. CDR3 nucleotide sequence: TGTGCCAGCAGTTCCTCTTGGGGGGTTCGGGCCGGGGAGCTGTTTTTT.

The chain carries TRBV4-3 and TRBJ2-2, with TRBD2 matching over 14 bases. The V segment lost 1 base and the J segment 3 bases; nucleotides outside the gene matches: 1. The germline gives CDR1 LGHNA, CDR2 YSLEER. The CDR3 has 17 residues. CDR3 coding DNA: TGCGCCAGCAGCCAAGGGACTAGCGGGAGGCACACCGGGGAGCTGTTTTTT. It yields the protein CASSQGTSGRHTGELFF.

This rearrangement joins TRBV5-4 to TRBJ1-6, with D tentatively TRBD1 (5 bases). CDR3 size: 14 residues. Germline CDR1 reads SGHNT; CDR2 reads YYREEE (reference sequence). V lost 5 bases, J lost 7 bases, and 13 bases lay in between. CDR3: CASRKTEMNSPLHF. The CDR3 DNA follows: TGTGCCAGCAGAAAGACAGAGATGAATTCACCCCTCCACTTT.

The chain couples TRBV19 to TRBJ1-1; 7 nucleotides agree with TRBD1. Germline CDR1 and CDR2: LNHDA and SQIVND (reference sequence). Trimming removed 6 bases from V and 5 bases from J; junction bases left unmatched: 6. This CDR3 has 13 amino acids. The CDR3 DNA follows: TGTGCCAGTAGCCCCAGGGGGAGGACTGAAGCTTTCTTT. This gives the protein CASSPRGRTEAFF.

The chain recombines TRBV4-3 with TRBJ1-4; D ambiguous. Trimming took off 0 bases at V and 6 bases at J, with 20 bases between the two ends. Germline V CDR1 and CDR2: LGHNA, YSLEER. This CDR3 spans 18 amino acids. The CDR3 is CASSQDPSGGMRDEKLFF. Here the CDR3 DNA reads TGCGCCAGCAGCCAAGATCCTTCGGGCGGGATGCGGGATGAAAAACTGTTTTTT.

The V and J genes are TRBV7-9 and TRBJ1-2; 8 bases are a match to TRBD1. Germline lookup yields CDR1 SEHNR and CDR2 FQNEAQ (reference sequence). J lost 0 bases, V lost 6 bases, and 12 bases had no gene match. The CDR3 extends over 17 amino acids. The CDR3: CASSLRTGPDSNYGYTF. CDR3 nucleotides: TGTGCCAGCAGTCTCCGGACAGGGCCCGACTCTAACTATGGCTACACCTTC.

The rearrangement uses TRBV7-2 and TRBJ1-2; D not resolved. CDR1 and CDR2 from the germline V gene are SGHTA and FQGNSA. CDR3 size: 14 residues. The germline V and J ends were trimmed by 1 base and 5 bases, with 11 bases remaining between them. In DNA form, the CDR3 reads TGTGCCAGCAGCTTAGGGCCGTCCTCTTATGGCTACACCTTC. As protein: CASSLGPSSYGYTF.

The V call is TRBV30, the J call TRBJ1-4; a possible D gene is TRBD1 (5 bases). Deletions cut 1 base from V and 7 bases from J, with 13 bases between. Germline CDR1 is GTSNPN and CDR2 is SVGIG (reference sequence). This CDR3 region has 14 residues. The chain's CDR3 is CAWSGGDGTEKLFF. In nucleotides, the CDR3 is TGTGCCTGGAGTGGGGGGGACGGGACTGAAAAACTGTTTTTT.

The chain combines TRBV27 with TRBJ1-1; a weak D match, TRBD1 (6 bases). CDR3 length: 15 residues. With 6 bases removed from V and 5 bases from J, the gap between germline ends came to 19 bases. The germline CDR1 and CDR2 sequences are MNHEY and SMNVEV (reference sequence). The DNA of the CDR3 is TGTGCCAGCAGCTCCCTGGCAGGGGCAAGAACTGAAGCTTTCTTT. Its protein product is CASSSLAGARTEAFF.

The rearrangement uses TRBV2 and TRBJ2-1; D call uncertain. The V end was cut by 5 bases, the J end by 10 bases, with 6 bases between. Germline values: CDR1 SNHLY, CDR2 FYNNEI. The CDR3 covers 10 residues. In DNA, the CDR3 is TGTGCCAGCAGTCAAACAGAGCAGTTCTTC. Translated: CASSQTEQFF.

This clone occurred a few times. The chain combines TRBV19 with TRBJ1-1; 10 positions agree with TRBD1. The germline gives CDR1 LNHDA, CDR2 SQIVND (reference sequence). Trimming cost V 7 bases and J 5 bases; bases outside gene matches: 4. CDR3 length equals 13 residues. DNA for the CDR3: TGTGCCAGTACCACGGACAGGGGGACTGAAGCTTTCTTT. It translates to CASTTDRGTEAFF.

The chain is built from TRBV28 and TRBJ1-1, with unresolved D. The CDR3 loop spans 13 amino acids. CDR1 MDHEN and CDR2 SYDVKM come from the germline V gene. V was clipped by 11 bases and J by 4 bases, with 17 bases between them. CDR3 loop: CAARRLTGTEAFF. The CDR3 nucleotides are TGTGCCGCAAGGCGCCTTACGGGCACTGAAGCTTTCTTT.

This sequence joins TRBV6-2 or TRBV6-3 and TRBJ2-7, with a possible D match to TRBD1 (6 bases). V was cut by 2 bases and J by 5 bases, with 16 bases left in between. Looked up from germline, CDR1 is MNHEY and CDR2 is SVGEGT. CDR3 length: 15 residues. CDR3 loop: CASSYGGRDIDEQYV. The CDR3 DNA reads as TGTGCCAGCAGTTACGGGGGCAGGGACATCGACGAGCAGTACGTC.

This rearrangement joins TRBV5-8 to TRBJ1-5; D perhaps matches TRBD1 (5 bases). Trimming left V 3 bases short and J 5 bases short, with 15 bases between. Germline V lookup: CDR1 SGHTS, CDR2 YDEGEE. This CDR3 contains 15 residues. As DNA, the CDR3 is TGTGCCAGCAGCTCGGGAGACAGCAATTATCAGCCCCAGCATTTT. This gives the protein CASSSGDSNYQPQHF.

The chain employs TRBV7-9 and TRBJ2-5, with 8 bases matching TRBD1. CDR3 size: 15 residues. V dropped 4 bases and J dropped 3; count of bases not matched to a gene: 7. Germline lookup yields CDR1 SEHNR and CDR2 FQNEAQ (reference sequence). As DNA, the CDR3 is TGTGCCAGCAGCTATGACAGGGGACGGGAAGAGACCCAGTACTTC. Amino acid sequence: CASSYDRGREETQYF.

The gene calls are TRBV11-3 and TRBJ1-2, with D tentatively TRBD1 (6 bases). The length of the CDR3 is 16 residues. Trimming removed 7 bases at V and 4 bases at J, with 22 bases between. Germline V gene sequence: CDR1 SGHNT, CDR2 YENEEA. The chain's CDR3 is CASKKGDRSKFYGYTF. The CDR3 DNA reads TGTGCCAGCAAAAAGGGAGACAGGTCTAAATTCTATGGCTACACCTTC.

The chain combines TRBV24-1 with TRBJ1-1; a possible D gene is TRBD1 (5 bases). The ends were cut back, 9 bases at V and 5 bases at J, with 18 bases in the middle. Germline values: CDR1 KGHDR, CDR2 SFDVKD. This CDR3 has 14 amino acids. CDR3 nucleotides: TGTGCCACCCGAGGGACGCGGGGAAGGACTGAAGCTTTCTTT. Its translation: CATRGTRGRTEAFF.

This clone was detected a few times. The chain couples TRBV19 to TRBJ2-7; D is possibly TRBD2 (7 bases). V lost 6 bases and J 2 bases, leaving 11 bases between the germline ends. The CDR3 has 13 residues. Germline CDR1 LNHDA, CDR2 SQIVND (reference sequence). The CDR3 here is CASSGGPPYEQYF. CDR3 bases: TGTGCCAGTAGCGGGGGGCCCCCCTACGAGCAGTACTTC.

V is TRBV10-3 and J is TRBJ1-2, with D unclear. Trimming took 6 bases from V and 3 from J, leaving 11 bases between them. From germline, CDR1 is ENHRY and CDR2 SYGVKD. This CDR3 has 13 residues. The CDR3 sequence: CAISETEDYGYTF. The CDR3 DNA reads TGTGCCATCAGCGAAACGGAGGACTATGGCTACACCTTC.

The chain recombines TRBV24-1 with TRBJ1-5, with D unresolved. The germline V and J ends were trimmed by 5 bases and 5 bases, with 12 bases remaining between them. CDR1 and CDR2 (germline): KGHDR, SFDVKD. The CDR3 is 14 amino acids. The CDR3 reads CATSGGLWDQPQHF. The CDR3, as DNA: TGTGCCACCAGTGGAGGATTGTGGGATCAGCCCCAGCATTTT.

The chain uses TRBV11-2 and TRBJ2-1; the D gene is possibly TRBD1 (5 bases). Germline loops: CDR1 SGHAT, CDR2 FQNNGV. This CDR3 contains 14 residues. Trimming shortened V by 4 bases and J by 8 bases, and 15 bases separated the two germline ends. The chain's CDR3 is CASSSYRSTDEQFF. CDR3 DNA sequence: TGTGCCAGCAGCTCTTACAGGAGCACGGATGAGCAGTTCTTC. The whole variable domain, filled in from reference TRBV11-2 and TRBJ2-1, reads EAGVAQSPRYKIIEKRQSVAFWCNPISGHATLYWYQQILGQGPKLLIQFQNNGVVDDSQLPKDRFSAERLKGVDSTLKIQPAKLEDSAVYLCASSSYRSTDEQFFGPGTRLTVL.

The CDR3 here is CASSLAGDNGYTF. CDR3 nucleotides: TGTGCCAGCAGTTTAGCAGGGGACAATGGCTACACCTTC. V gene TRBV12-3 or TRBV12-4 combines with J gene TRBJ1-2; possibly TRBD1 for D (6 bases). CDR3 length equals 13 residues. V gave up 0 bases and J gave up 6 bases, with 8 bases separating them.